The next 10 T cell receptor beta chains were all read from a single sample in a study of T cell changes during pregnancy in multiple sclerosis. Clones were read by immunoSEQ multiplex PCR, and TCRdb kept only the in-frame ones, dropping some. The sample consists of about 18,000 clones, approximately 87% of them appearing once. Sequenced material: CD8+ T cells from peripheral blood mononuclear cells, taken after pregnancy. The origin of the receptors is a female donor with multiple sclerosis, enrolled in a pregnancy study.

This clone is medium-sized by share. The genes are TRBV9 and TRBJ2-3; 9 bases fit TRBD2. V shed 4 bases, J shed 0 bases, and the junction held 6 bases outside the gene matches. The CDR3 is 16 residues long. Germline V gene data show CDR1 as SGDLS and CDR2 as YYNGEE. CDR3 loop: CASSIRLAESTDTQYF. The CDR3 coding sequence is TGTGCCAGCAGCATCCGACTAGCGGAAAGCACAGATACGCAGTATTTT. Looking up the rest from reference TRBV9 and TRBJ2-3 gives the full variable domain: DSGVTQTPKHLITATGQRVTLRCSPRSGDLSVYWYQQSLDQGLQFLIQYYNGEERAKGNILERFSAQQFPDLHSELNLSSLELGDSALYFCASSIRLAESTDTQYFGPGTRLTVL.

This clone has a handful of counts. The chain couples TRBV6-1 to TRBJ2-3, with TRBD2 matching 7 bases. Germline lookup yields CDR1 MNHNS and CDR2 SASEGT. Trimming took 2 bases from V and 1 from J; bases not matched to a gene: 6. This CDR3 has 16 amino acids. In nucleotides, the CDR3 is TGTGCCAGCAGTGAAATCGGGGGAGGGGGCACAGATACGCAGTATTTT. Translating it yields CASSEIGGGGTDTQYF.

This sequence joins TRBV27 and TRBJ2-7; 7 bases fit TRBD1. This CDR3 region has 13 residues. With V trimmed by 6 bases and J by 4 bases, 6 bases remained unmatched. Germline V gives CDR1 MNHEY, CDR2 SMNVEV (reference sequence). The CDR3 here is CASSPGQMYEQYF. CDR3 sequence (DNA): TGTGCCAGCAGCCCGGGACAGATGTACGAGCAGTACTTC.

This chain connects TRBV18 to TRBJ2-7; D possibly corresponds to TRBD1 (7 bases). The CDR3 consists of 16 residues. CDR1 and CDR2 from the germline V gene are KGHSH and LQKENI. V gave up 3 bases and J gave up 0 bases, with 15 bases separating them. DNA of the CDR3: TGTGCCAGCTCACCGCGGGACAGTTTAAACTCCTACGAGCAGTACTTC. Its protein is CASSPRDSLNSYEQYF. Supplemented by reference TRBV18 and TRBJ2-7, the full variable domain reads NAGVMQNPRHLVRRRGQEARLRCSPMKGHSHVYWYRQLPEEGLKFMVYLQKENIIDESGMPKERFSAEFPKEGPSILRIQQVVRGDSAAYFCASSPRDSLNSYEQYFGPGTRLTVT.

V is TRBV27 and J is TRBJ1-2, with 9 bases lining up with TRBD1. Trimming cost V 6 bases and J 0 bases; bases outside gene matches: 2. The V gene's germline CDR1 is MNHEY and CDR2 SMNVEV (reference sequence). The CDR3 loop spans 14 amino acids. This chain's CDR3 is CASRWTGANYGYTF. The CDR3 DNA reads as TGTGCCAGCAGATGGACAGGGGCTAACTATGGCTACACCTTC.

In this sample, this clone turned up once. The genes are TRBV30 and TRBJ2-6, with TRBD1 as a possible D gene (5 bases). Germline V gives CDR1 GTSNPN, CDR2 SVGIG (reference sequence). The ends were cut back, 4 bases at V and 2 bases at J, with 12 bases in the middle. This CDR3 comprises 15 residues. CDR3 bases: TGTGCCTGGAAGTCAGGGTCGCCTGGGGCCAACGTCCTGACTTTC. This translates into CAWKSGSPGANVLTF.

This chain connects TRBV7-9 to TRBJ1-3; D not certain. The CDR3 is 16 residues long. V was shortened by 3 bases and J by 2 bases, with 14 bases between the two germline ends. Germline V gene data show CDR1 as SEHNR and CDR2 as FQNEAQ (reference sequence). The CDR3 coding sequence is TGTGCCAGCAGCTTTCGTCCAGGTAGTCCTGGAAACACCATATATTTT. This gives the protein CASSFRPGSPGNTIYF.

The chain combines TRBV27 with TRBJ1-6; no definite D call. The CDR3 has 13 amino acids. CDR1 and CDR2 from the germline V gene are MNHEY and SMNVEV (reference sequence). Trimming took 5 bases from V and 13 from J, leaving 15 bases between them. CDR3 nucleotides: TGTGCCAGCAGTGAGGCGTCTCTTAGCCCCCTCCACTTT. Residues: CASSEASLSPLHF.

This clone is labeled medium-sized. The rearrangement joins TRBV9 to TRBJ1-1; 9 positions match TRBD1. The CDR3 length is 15 residues. Germline trimming cut 0 bases from V and 4 bases from J; bases unmatched to any gene: 4. Germline loops: CDR1 SGDLS, CDR2 YYNGEE. In nucleotides, the CDR3 is TGTGCCAGCAGCGTAGGGGACAGGGATGTCACTGAAGCTTTCTTT. Translating gives CASSVGDRDVTEAFF.

The genes are TRBV14 and TRBJ2-3; 9 bases match TRBD2. Losses at the gene ends were 1 base for V and 4 bases for J; bases not matched to a gene: 6. This CDR3 has 16 residues. Germline values: CDR1 SGHDN, CDR2 FVKESK. CDR3 sequence reads: CASSQVTAGGADTQYF. DNA for the CDR3: TGTGCCAGCAGCCAAGTCACAGCGGGAGGAGCAGATACGCAGTATTTT.